Below, 19 T cell receptor beta chains from the same sample are listed, as sequenced in a study of cytomegalovirus exposure and HLA in healthy donors. PCR involved 60 Vbeta and 13 Jbeta primers. Here immunoSEQ multiplex PCR was the method, and the copy in TCRdb shows in-frame clones only, minus some. The table lists over 80,000 clones, 73% of them singletons. What was sequenced was PBMCs. The receptors were gathered from a man in his forties in good health and CMV-seronegative.

CDR3 sequence: CASSLAGLAGYSTDTQYF. As DNA, the CDR3 is TGTGCCAGCAGCTTGGCCGGACTAGCGGGGTATAGCACAGATACGCAGTATTTT. The chain employs TRBV5-4 and TRBJ2-3; 12 nucleotides line up with TRBD2. With 0 bases clipped from V and 0 bases from J, the junction kept 5 bases outside the gene matches. Germline-derived CDR1 and CDR2 are SGHNT and YYREEE (reference sequence). The CDR3 spans 18 residues.

This clone appeared once. The chain uses TRBV5-4 and TRBJ2-2, with 8 bases fitting TRBD1. V lost 5 bases, J lost 2 bases, and 8 bases stayed unmatched. Germline assignment: CDR1 SGHNT and CDR2 YYREEE (reference sequence). This CDR3 spans 16 amino acids. CDR3 sequence: CASRPGQGRNTGELFF. The CDR3 coding sequence is TGTGCCAGCAGGCCCGGACAGGGTAGAAACACCGGGGAGCTGTTTTTT.

This clone was detected only once. DNA of the CDR3: TGCAGCGTGGACAGGGGGACTGAAGCTTTCTTT. Translated, it gives CSVDRGTEAFF. J is TRBJ1-1 and V is TRBV29-1; 10 bases line up with TRBD1. V lost 6 bases and J lost 5; bases outside the gene matches: 0. The CDR3 is 11 residues long. Germline lookup yields CDR1 SQVTM and CDR2 ANQGSEA.

The chain is built from TRBV5-5 and TRBJ1-2, with TRBD1 matching over 8 bases. The V and J ends lost 4 bases and 8 bases, in that order; junction bases with no gene match: 13. CDR1 and CDR2 (germline): SGHKS, YYEKEE (reference sequence). The CDR3 is 15 residues long. This CDR3 reads CASSPLTGALSGYTF. DNA for the CDR3: TGTGCCAGCAGCCCCTTGACAGGGGCCTTATCAGGCTACACCTTC.

The count of this clone is one. The chain uses TRBV7-9 and TRBJ1-4; D not resolved. The CDR3 spans 15 residues. The germline V gene encodes CDR1 SEHNR and CDR2 FQNEAQ (reference sequence). V lost 5 bases to trimming and J lost 0 bases, with 10 bases between them. The CDR3 sequence is CASSPPGATNEKLFF. DNA for the CDR3: TGTGCCAGCAGCCCCCCGGGTGCAACTAATGAAAAACTGTTTTTT.

V gene TRBV7-2 combines with J gene TRBJ1-2; 10 bases agree with TRBD1. This CDR3 has 15 amino acids. Per the germline V gene, CDR1 is SGHTA and CDR2 is FQGNSA. The V gene end was trimmed by 5 bases and the J gene end by 4 bases; junction bases not matched to a gene: 7. The chain's CDR3 is CASSPETGGTYGYTF. The CDR3 DNA is TGTGCCAGCAGCCCTGAGACAGGGGGCACCTATGGCTACACCTTC.

About this clone: Other DNA sequences in this specimen translate into the identical CDR3. The genes are TRBV18 and TRBJ2-2; 12 bases map to TRBD1. This CDR3 is built from 16 residues. Germline V gene sequence: CDR1 KGHSH, CDR2 LQKENI. With 4 bases clipped from V and 4 bases from J, the junction kept 4 bases outside the gene matches. CDR3 region: CASSRPGQGATGELFF. The CDR3 DNA sequence: TGTGCCAGCTCACGGCCGGGACAGGGGGCCACCGGGGAGCTGTTTTTT.

This chain uses TRBV30 with TRBJ2-5; D is uncertain. Germline V gene sequence: CDR1 GTSNPN, CDR2 SVGIG (reference sequence). Trimming cost V 0 bases and J 0 bases, with 8 bases left between them. The CDR3 totals 14 residues. The CDR3 DNA follows: TGTGCCTGGAGTGTCAACAGAGACCAAGAGACCCAGTACTTC. Its protein product is CAWSVNRDQETQYF.

The chain uses TRBV5-1 and TRBJ1-2, with 8 bases fitting TRBD1. The CDR3 extends over 14 amino acids. The junction had 6 bases not matched to a gene; V was cut back by 4 bases and J by 4 bases. CDR1 is SGHRS, CDR2 YFSETQ, per germline. CDR3 sequence (DNA): TGCGCCAGCAGCCGGGACAGGACTGTCTATGGCTACACCTTC. Its protein product is CASSRDRTVYGYTF.

The CDR3 reads CASSYTTGANEQFF. DNA of the CDR3: TGTGCCAGCAGTTACACGACAGGGGCCAATGAGCAGTTCTTC. The rearrangement links TRBV6-6 to TRBJ2-1; 8 bases map to TRBD1. The V gene end was trimmed by 2 bases and the J gene end by 6 bases; junction bases not matched to a gene: 3. This CDR3 has 14 residues. Germline loops: CDR1 MNHNY, CDR2 SVGAGI (reference sequence).

V gene TRBV30 combines with J gene TRBJ1-1; the D gene is possibly TRBD1 (5 bases). V gave up 3 bases and J gave up 1 base, with 9 bases separating them. From germline, CDR1 is GTSNPN and CDR2 SVGIG (reference sequence). This CDR3 is built from 13 residues. CDR3 DNA: TGTGCCTGGAGGCCGGGGGAGAACACTGAAGCTTTCTTT. Amino acid sequence: CAWRPGENTEAFF.

This sequence joins TRBV29-1 and TRBJ2-2, with D perhaps TRBD2 (6 bases). Germline CDR1 SQVTM, CDR2 ANQGSEA. V lost 4 bases to trimming and J lost 2 bases, with 11 bases between them. This CDR3 spans 14 amino acids. CDR3 nucleotide sequence: TGCAGCGTTGTGGGGACTCAAAACACCGGGGAGCTGTTTTTT. Protein product: CSVVGTQNTGELFF.

This clone appeared once. The chain joins TRBV18 to TRBJ1-1; D not certain. Deletions cut 4 bases from V and 1 base from J, with 16 bases between. The CDR3 extends over 16 amino acids. Germline loops: CDR1 KGHSH, CDR2 LQKENI. DNA for the CDR3: TGTGCCAGCTCACTTGGGCAGGTCTATTCGAACACTGAAGCTTTCTTT. As protein: CASSLGQVYSNTEAFF.

This clone was seen a single time. The V and J genes are TRBV9 and TRBJ2-5; D perhaps matches TRBD1 (6 bases). CDR1 is SGDLS, CDR2 YYNGEE, per germline. V lost 0 bases, J lost 2 bases, and 17 bases lay in between. The CDR3 runs 17 residues. The CDR3 protein is CASSVDSGGLWQETQYF. The CDR3, as DNA: TGTGCCAGCAGCGTAGATAGTGGGGGCTTATGGCAAGAGACCCAGTACTTC.

The count of this clone is one. The chain combines TRBV9 with TRBJ2-5, with a tentative D call TRBD1 (5 bases). Looked up from germline, CDR1 is SGDLS and CDR2 is YYNGEE. The V and J ends lost 0 bases and 5 bases respectively, with 17 bases between them. The CDR3 totals 16 residues. CDR3 in amino acids: CASSVEGSVVRETQYF. The CDR3 nucleotides are TGTGCCAGCAGCGTAGAGGGGTCGGTCGTGAGGGAGACCCAGTACTTC. Supplemented by reference TRBV9 and TRBJ2-5, the full variable domain reads DSGVTQTPKHLITATGQRVTLRCSPRSGDLSVYWYQQSLDQGLQFLIQYYNGEERAKGNILERFSAQQFPDLHSELNLSSLELGDSALYFCASSVEGSVVRETQYFGPGTRLLVL.

The rearrangement uses TRBV27 and TRBJ2-1, with 7 bases aligning to TRBD2. J lost 8 bases, V lost 1 base, and 8 bases had no gene match. This CDR3 comprises 15 residues. The V gene's germline CDR1 is MNHEY and CDR2 SMNVEV (reference sequence). CDR3 protein: CASSLFVGEGYEQFF. The CDR3 DNA sequence: TGTGCCAGCAGTTTATTTGTGGGGGAGGGTTATGAGCAGTTCTTC.

This clone was observed at least ten times. This sequence joins TRBV28 and TRBJ1-4, with D uncertain. Germline CDR1 reads MDHEN; CDR2 reads SYDVKM. V was trimmed by 2 bases and J by 9 bases, leaving 16 bases between them. This CDR3 comprises 15 residues. The CDR3 protein is CASSLGRDPEQKLFF. CDR3 sequence (DNA): TGTGCCAGCAGTTTAGGGAGGGATCCGGAACAAAAACTGTTTTTT.

This clone was counted a few times. This rearrangement joins TRBV7-9 to TRBJ2-7, with D possibly matching TRBD2 (5 bases). Germline CDR1 reads SEHNR; CDR2 reads FQNEAQ (reference sequence). This CDR3 is 14 amino acids long. The V gene lost 1 base and the J gene lost 3 bases, with 10 bases spanning the gap. CDR3 amino acids: CASSLGPTSYEQYF. The CDR3 DNA reads as TGTGCCAGCAGCTTAGGCCCCACTAGCTACGAGCAGTACTTC.

The chain recombines TRBV7-9 with TRBJ2-3; a possible D gene is TRBD1 (6 bases). The V end was cut by 4 bases, the J end by 5 bases, with 7 bases between. The germline CDR1 and CDR2 sequences are SEHNR and FQNEAQ (reference sequence). The CDR3 has 12 amino acids. CDR3 coding DNA: TGTGCCAGCAGCTCACAGGGAGATACGCAGTATTTT. Its translation: CASSSQGDTQYF.